This TCR beta chain was captured by sequencing in a study of T cell changes during pregnancy in multiple sclerosis. V was pared by 6 bases and J by 9 bases, with 16 bases of the junction left unmatched. The CDR3 consists of 17 residues. Germline CDR1 is MNHEY and CDR2 is SMNVEV (reference sequence). Sequencing used immunoSEQ multiplex PCR; TCRdb keeps in-frame clones, though not all of them. The sample has tens of thousands of clones, 85% seen once. The V call is TRBV27, the J call TRBJ2-1; 11 bases fit TRBD2. The sample was CD8+ T cells from peripheral blood mononuclear cells, taken in the first trimester of pregnancy. The receptor was isolated from a female donor in good health, enrolled as a control in a pregnancy study. The CDR3 here is CASSLAGGTVYVGEQFF. The CDR3 nucleotides are TGTGCCAGCAGCTTAGCGGGAGGGACTGTGTATGTAGGTGAGCAGTTCTTC.